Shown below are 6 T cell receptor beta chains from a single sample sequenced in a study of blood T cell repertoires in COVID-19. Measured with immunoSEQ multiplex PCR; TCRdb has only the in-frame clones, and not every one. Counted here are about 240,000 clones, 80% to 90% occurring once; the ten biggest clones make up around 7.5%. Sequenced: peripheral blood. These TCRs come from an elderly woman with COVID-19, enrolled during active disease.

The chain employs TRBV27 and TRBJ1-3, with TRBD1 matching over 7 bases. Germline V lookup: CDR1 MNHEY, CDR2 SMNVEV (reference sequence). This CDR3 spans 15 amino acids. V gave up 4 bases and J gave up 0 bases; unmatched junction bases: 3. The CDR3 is CASSSGQTSGNTIYF. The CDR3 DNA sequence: TGTGCCAGCAGTTCGGGACAGACCTCTGGAAACACCATATATTTT.

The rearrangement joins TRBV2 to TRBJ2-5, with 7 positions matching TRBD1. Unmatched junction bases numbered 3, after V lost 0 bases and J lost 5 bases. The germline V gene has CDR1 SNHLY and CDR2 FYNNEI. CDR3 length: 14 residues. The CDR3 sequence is CASSEAGGGETQYF. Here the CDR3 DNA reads TGTGCCAGCAGTGAAGCAGGGGGCGGCGAGACCCAGTACTTC.

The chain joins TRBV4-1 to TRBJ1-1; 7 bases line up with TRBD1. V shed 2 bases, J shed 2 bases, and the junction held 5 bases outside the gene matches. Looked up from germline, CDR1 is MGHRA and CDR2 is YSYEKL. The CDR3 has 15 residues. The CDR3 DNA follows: TGCGCCAGCAGCCAACAACAGGGGCTTAACACTGAAGCTTTCTTT. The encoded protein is CASSQQQGLNTEAFF.

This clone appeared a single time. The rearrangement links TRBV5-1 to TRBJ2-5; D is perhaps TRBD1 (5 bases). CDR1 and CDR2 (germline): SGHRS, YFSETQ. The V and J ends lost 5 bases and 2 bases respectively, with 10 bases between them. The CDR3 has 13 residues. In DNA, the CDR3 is TGCGCCAGCAGGACGGACATACAAGAGACCCAGTACTTC. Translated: CASRTDIQETQYF.

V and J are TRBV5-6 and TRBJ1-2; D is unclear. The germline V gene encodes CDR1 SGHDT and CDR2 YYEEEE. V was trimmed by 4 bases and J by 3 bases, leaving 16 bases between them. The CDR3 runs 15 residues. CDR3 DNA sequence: TGTGCCAGCAGCCCTATTCCGGGTTCCCACTATGGCTACACCTTC. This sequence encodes CASSPIPGSHYGYTF.

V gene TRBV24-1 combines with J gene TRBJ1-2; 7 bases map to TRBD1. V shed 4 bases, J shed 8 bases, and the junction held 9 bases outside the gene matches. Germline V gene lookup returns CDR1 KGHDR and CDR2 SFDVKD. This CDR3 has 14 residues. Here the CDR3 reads CATSDSETGYGYTF. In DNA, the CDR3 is TGTGCCACCAGTGACTCAGAGACAGGGTACGGCTACACCTTC.